This T cell receptor beta chain was captured in a study of shared clonotypes between healthy human individuals (dated by TCRdb to about 2020). Broadly, across the study: Three men and a couple of women, aged 18 to 49 years, made up the cohort. For each donor, CD4 naive and CD4 memory were each given three plates, CD8 naive was given two plates, and CD8 memory was given one plate. To estimate repertoire size and how much clonotype sharing occurs between individuals, the study deeply sequenced the blood TCR repertoires of five healthy adults. Libraries were prepared and TCR repertoires were sequenced by different laboratories using diverse techniques, in order to increase sequencing depth and limit assay-specific biases. Per donor, leukapheresis produced somewhere between about 0.94 and 9.5 billion PBMCs. Here is what the overall study found, with its caveats: Sharing across several donors was observed for 5% to 6.5% of naive CD4, 3% to 3.5% of naive CD8, around 2.5% of memory CD4, and roughly 0.4% of memory CD8 clonotypes. Rarefaction of sorted-subset datasets indicated incomplete sequencing despite the large sequencing depth. Pairwise subsampling indicated that sequencing depth was expected to affect the degree of clonotype sharing among donors. The small number of donors limited the genetic and exposure-history diversity represented. Naive subsets generally had larger estimated clonotype richness than memory subsets did. Only blood was sampled, and tissue TCR repertoires likely differ from those in blood. Higher generation probabilities were observed for clonotypes shared by all four sorted-subset donors than for non-shared clonotypes.

In regard to this clone: Its antigen is unknown. It has no much larger one-base neighbor in the sample; base qualities were not kept.

The donors were healthy, HIV-negative adults with no recently reported acute infections or vaccinations. All donors were Caucasian adults living in Nashville, Tennessee, USA. CD4+ T cells were enriched by magnetic negative selection; naive cells were then positively selected on CD45RA, and the negative fraction formed the memory subset. Blood was obtained by leukapheresis, after which PBMCs were separated by Ficoll-Histopaque density gradient centrifugation and cryopreserved in liquid nitrogen vapor phase. Analytical flow cytometry was used to check the purity and quantity of each magnetically sorted T cell population. Genomic DNA was isolated from every sorted fraction and measured by UV absorbance on a Nanodrop 2000c. CDR1 and CDR2 (LNHDA, SQIVND) derive from the germline V gene (reference sequence). V is pared back by 6 bases and J by 5 bases, with 25 bases lying between the germline termini. Reading from cysteine to phenylalanine, the CDR3 counts 17 amino acids. The sequence is cut down to CDR3 DNA, 51 bases in frame from base 1.

TCR CDR3 regions were amplified from genomic DNA by multiplex PCR using the deep immunoSEQ assay. Extracted genomic DNA from each cell subset was distributed evenly across all wells of several immunoSEQ 96-well plates, and each plate was treated as a replicate. For sorted subsets, each replicate PCR was loaded with around 220 ng genomic DNA, equivalent to some 31,000 T cell genomes. Purified libraries were measured with a Qubit 3.0 fluorometer, size-checked on a Bioanalyzer 2100, and measured again with the KAPA Library Quantification kit. Each immunoSEQ 96-well plate was sequenced on its own single-read 150-cycle Illumina NextSeq 550 flow cell. In the paper's pipeline: The immunoSEQ output contained only junctional sequences without quality scores, so filtering could not match that applied to full-length reads. To assign V/J genes and CDR3, sequences were annotated against IMGT germline references using PyIR, a Python wrapper for IgBLAST v1.9. Reads with weak V/J assignments (E-value above 1e-6), missing CDR3, stop codons, out-of-frame junctions, or ambiguous translated residues were removed. V3J clonotypes were defined as sequences sharing the same inferred V gene, J gene, and CDR3 amino acid sequence. Percentage overlap between repertoires was calculated by dividing the number of shared unique clonotypes by the size of the smaller repertoire. Three approaches were used to assess repertoire richness: RTK rarefaction, the Chao1 estimator, and Recon v2.1 estimates of unobserved clonotypes. OLGA was used to compute generation probabilities for all TCRbeta clonotypes that the gDNA method yielded from a few donors. TCRdb holds this immuneACCESS table with in-frame rearrangements only. Some clones are missing; in checked studies, unresolved V genes explain under half, and the rest has no known cause. V and J calls and clone size are those listed in that table; D and trimming were worked out from the DNA. The sample yields 2 million to 2.5 million clones; over 85% were counted once. The leading ten clones occupy under 0.45% of the sample.

The sequence was obtained from a young man in good health. Some clones in this sample may be carry-over from other donors' samples. The chain is assembled from TRBV19 and TRBJ1-2, with the D gene not confidently named. The specimen was naive CD4+ T cells from PBMCs. Interpreted using the paper, the cell subset or site label stands for: CD45RA+ positively selected. The nucleotide sequence is TGTGCCAGTAGCCTAGAGCGGGAACTCCAAAGCCGATATGGCTACACCTTC. This translates into CASSLERELQSRYGYTF.